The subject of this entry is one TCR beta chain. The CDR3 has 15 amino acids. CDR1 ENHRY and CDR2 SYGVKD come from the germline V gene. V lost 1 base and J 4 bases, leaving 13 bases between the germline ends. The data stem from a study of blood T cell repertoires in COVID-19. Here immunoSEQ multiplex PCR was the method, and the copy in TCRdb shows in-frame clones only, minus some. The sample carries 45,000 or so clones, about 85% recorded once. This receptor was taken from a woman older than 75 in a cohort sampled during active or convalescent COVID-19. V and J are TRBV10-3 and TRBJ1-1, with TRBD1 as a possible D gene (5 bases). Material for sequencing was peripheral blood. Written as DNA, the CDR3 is TGTGCCATCAGTGAGTATGGGGGAGGGGTCACTGAAGCTTTCTTT. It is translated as CAISEYGGGVTEAFF.